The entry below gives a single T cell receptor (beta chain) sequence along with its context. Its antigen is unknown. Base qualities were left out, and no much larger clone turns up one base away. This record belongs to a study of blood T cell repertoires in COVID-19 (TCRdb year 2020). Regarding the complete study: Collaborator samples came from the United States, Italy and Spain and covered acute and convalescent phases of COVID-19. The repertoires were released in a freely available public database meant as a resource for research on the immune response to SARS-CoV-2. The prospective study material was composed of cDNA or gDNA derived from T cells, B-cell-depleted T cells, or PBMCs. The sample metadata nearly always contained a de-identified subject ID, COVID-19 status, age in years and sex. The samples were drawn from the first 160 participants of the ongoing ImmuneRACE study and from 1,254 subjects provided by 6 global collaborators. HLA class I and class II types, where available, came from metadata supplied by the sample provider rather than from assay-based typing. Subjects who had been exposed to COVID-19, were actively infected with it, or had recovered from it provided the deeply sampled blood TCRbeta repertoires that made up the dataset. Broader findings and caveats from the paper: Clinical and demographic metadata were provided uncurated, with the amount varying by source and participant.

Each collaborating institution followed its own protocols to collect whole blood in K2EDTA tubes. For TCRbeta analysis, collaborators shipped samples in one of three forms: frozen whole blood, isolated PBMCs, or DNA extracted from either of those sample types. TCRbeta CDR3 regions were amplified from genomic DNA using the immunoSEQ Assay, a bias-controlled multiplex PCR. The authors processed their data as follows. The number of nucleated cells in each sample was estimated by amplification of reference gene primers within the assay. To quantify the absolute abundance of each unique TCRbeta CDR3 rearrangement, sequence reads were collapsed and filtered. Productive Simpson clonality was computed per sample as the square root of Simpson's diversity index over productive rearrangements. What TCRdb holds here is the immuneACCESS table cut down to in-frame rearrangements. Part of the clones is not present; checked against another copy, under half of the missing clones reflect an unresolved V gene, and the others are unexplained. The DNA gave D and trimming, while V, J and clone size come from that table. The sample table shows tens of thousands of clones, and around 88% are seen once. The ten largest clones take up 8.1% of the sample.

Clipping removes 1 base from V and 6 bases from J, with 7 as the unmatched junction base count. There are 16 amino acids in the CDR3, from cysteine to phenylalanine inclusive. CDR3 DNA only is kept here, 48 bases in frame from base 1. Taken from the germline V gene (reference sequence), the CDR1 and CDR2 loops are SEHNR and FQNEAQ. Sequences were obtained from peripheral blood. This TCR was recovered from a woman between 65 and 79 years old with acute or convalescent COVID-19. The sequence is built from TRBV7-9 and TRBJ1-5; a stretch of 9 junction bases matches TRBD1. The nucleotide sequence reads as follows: TGTGCCAGCAGCTTAGGTTCGGGACAGGGCGGTCAGCCCCAGCATTTT. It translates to CASSLGSGQGGQPQHF.